A selection of T cell receptor beta chains follows, all from one sample in a study of blood T cell repertoires in COVID-19. This table comes from immunoSEQ multiplex PCR, and its TCRdb copy is limited to in-frame clones, with some not included. The repertoire has about half a million clones, 89% of them found once; the top ten carry approximately 0.9%. Sequenced sample: peripheral blood. The receptors originated from a man between 18 and 35 years old with COVID-19, enrolled during active disease. Both conserved end residues are part of each CDR3. Fields, in order: V gene, J gene, clone size, D gene, CDR3 protein, CDR3 DNA. D genes are given only for firm matches. Expanded clones get a size class; other rows say once, few or many, or leave the size out.

TRBV7-3,TRBJ2-7,NA,TRBD1,CASSLGQGINEQYF,TGTGCCAGCAGCTTGGGACAGGGGATCAACGAGCAGTACTTC
TRBV25-1,TRBJ2-7,NA,NA,CASSSPSLDYPAYEQYF,TGTGCCAGCAGTTCTCCCTCTTTGGACTACCCCGCCTACGAGCAGTACTTC
TRBV28,TRBJ2-3,NA,NA,CASSLAGKRADTQYF,TGTGCCAGCAGTTTAGCGGGAAAGAGGGCAGATACGCAGTATTTT
TRBV27,TRBJ2-7,NA,NA,CASRQGLTGYYEQYF,TGTGCCAGCAGGCAAGGGCTAACGGGGTACTACGAGCAGTACTTC
TRBV7-9,TRBJ2-5,once,NA,CASRSGRQETQYF,TGTGCCAGCAGGTCAGGCCGACAAGAGACCCAGTACTTC
TRBV4-1,TRBJ1-1,NA,TRBD1,CASSQITGDTEAFF,TGCGCCAGCAGCCAAATTACAGGGGACACTGAAGCTTTCTTT
TRBV2,TRBJ2-7,NA,NA,CASNPTGVYEQYF,TGTGCCAGCAATCCGACAGGAGTCTACGAGCAGTACTTC
TRBV18,TRBJ2-2,few,TRBD2,CASSRQLAGRTGELFF,TGTGCCAGCTCACGACAACTAGCGGGTCGGACCGGGGAGCTGTTTTTT
TRBV20-1,TRBJ2-1,once,TRBD2,CSASGLAGYNEQFF,TGCAGTGCTAGTGGACTAGCGGGATACAATGAGCAGTTCTTC
TRBV10-3,TRBJ1-1,NA,NA,CAISATENTEAFF,TGTGCCATCAGTGCGACAGAAAACACTGAAGCTTTCTTT
TRBV14,TRBJ1-2,NA,TRBD1,CASSQGTPGQNYGYTF,TGTGCCAGCAGCCAAGGGACACCGGGACAGAACTATGGCTACACCTTC
TRBV29-1,TRBJ2-5,NA,TRBD1,CSVKDRPPDTQYF,TGCAGCGTTAAGGACAGGCCTCCGGATACCCAGTACTTC
TRBV4-1,TRBJ2-1,NA,TRBD2,CASSQDFSGSDNEQFF,TGCGCCAGCAGCCAAGACTTTAGCGGGAGTGACAATGAGCAGTTCTTC
TRBV7-2,TRBJ1-4,NA,TRBD1,CASSAQAGQGYEKLFF,TGTGCCAGCAGCGCCCAGGCAGGACAGGGGTATGAAAAACTGTTTTTT
TRBV29-1,TRBJ1-1,NA,NA,CSVNPWSTEAFF,TGCAGCGTCAATCCCTGGAGCACTGAAGCTTTCTTT
TRBV9,TRBJ2-7,NA,NA,CASSGTGTEQYF,TGTGCCAGCAGCGGGACCGGGACTGAGCAGTACTTC
TRBV6-1,TRBJ1-4,NA,NA,CASSEVRSGNEKLFF,TGTGCCAGCAGTGAAGTCCGGTCGGGTAATGAAAAACTGTTTTTT
TRBV19,TRBJ2-6,NA,NA,CASNGMRVGGANVLTF,TGTGCCAGTAATGGGATGAGGGTCGGTGGGGCCAACGTCCTGACTTTC
TRBV27,TRBJ1-2,NA,NA,CASSEGHNGYTF,TGTGCCAGCAGTGAGGGACACAATGGCTACACCTTC
TRBV5-1,TRBJ2-7,NA,TRBD1,CASSLGRDSSYEQYF,TGCGCCAGCAGCTTGGGTAGGGACAGTTCCTACGAGCAGTACTTC
TRBV7-3,TRBJ2-1,once,TRBD2,CASSPIGLAGGGEQFF,TGTGCCAGCAGCCCCATAGGACTAGCGGGAGGGGGTGAGCAGTTCTTC
TRBV2,TRBJ2-7,NA,NA,CASSESQSYEQYF,TGTGCCAGCAGTGAAAGCCAATCCTACGAGCAGTACTTC
TRBV7-2,TRBJ2-1,NA,TRBD1,CASSVDRGEQFF,TGTGCCAGCAGCGTAGACAGGGGTGAGCAGTTCTTC
TRBV2,TRBJ1-6,NA,TRBD1,CASSHDRGGSPLHF,TGTGCCAGCAGTCACGACAGGGGGGGTTCACCCCTCCACTTT
TRBV4-1,TRBJ2-3,NA,TRBD2,CASSSFLAGGLRDTQYF,TGCGCCAGCAGCTCGTTCCTAGCGGGGGGGCTTAGAGATACGCAGTATTTT
TRBV5-4,TRBJ1-6,NA,TRBD1,CASSLGTGVPNNSPLHF,TGTGCCAGCAGCTTGGGGACAGGGGTTCCGAATAATTCACCCCTCCACTTT
TRBV6-5,TRBJ1-3,NA,TRBD1,CASTYDRGSGNTIYF,TGTGCCAGCACATACGACAGGGGCTCTGGAAACACCATATATTTT
TRBV7-6,TRBJ1-1,NA,TRBD1,CASSLATGGGEAFF,TGTGCCAGCAGCTTAGCTACAGGGGGAGGTGAAGCTTTCTTT
TRBV19,TRBJ1-5,NA,NA,CASSTLYRVNSNQPQHF,TGTGCCAGTAGTACCTTATACAGGGTTAATAGCAATCAGCCCCAGCATTTT
TRBV27,TRBJ1-5,NA,TRBD1,CASSPSPGQGAFQPQHF,TGTGCCAGCAGTCCCTCCCCCGGCCAGGGGGCTTTTCAGCCCCAGCATTTT
TRBV20-1,TRBJ2-1,once,TRBD2,CSASGAGGNNNEQFF,TGCAGTGCTAGTGGCGCGGGAGGAAATAACAATGAGCAGTTCTTC